The rows below give T cell receptor beta chains drawn from one sample of a study of shared clonotypes between healthy human individuals. Method: immunoSEQ multiplex PCR; TCRdb's copy keeps in-frame clones and lacks some. The sample records roughly 410,000 clones, approximately 96% being singletons. Sequencing was performed on memory CD8+ T cells sorted from blood. These receptors came from a young man in good health. CDR3s include the opening cysteine and the closing phenylalanine or tryptophan. The order of the fields is J gene, D gene, V gene, clone size, CDR3 DNA, CDR3 protein. A D gene is named only where the DNA matches it firmly. Clone size is not always given. Where it is, it says once, few, many or a class for expanded clones.

TRBJ2-5 | NA | TRBV4-1 | NA | TGCGCCAGCAGCACCGGCCGGGGCGGGTGGGAGACCCAGTACTTC | CASSTGRGGWETQYF
TRBJ2-7 | NA | TRBV7-2 | NA | TGTGCCAGCAGCCGTACAGGGCCCTACGAGCAGTACTTC | CASSRTGPYEQYF
TRBJ1-5 | NA | TRBV14 | NA | TGTGCCAGCAGCCAAGATATAGGGCAGGGTAATCAGCCCCAGCATTTT | CASSQDIGQGNQPQHF
TRBJ2-5 | TRBD2 | TRBV7-9 | NA | TGTGCCAGCAGCTTATTAACGGGAGGGAGGGAGACCCAGTACTTC | CASSLLTGGRETQYF
TRBJ2-2 | NA | TRBV5-1 | NA | TGCGCCAGCAGCCCCGGGCTGGGGGGGAACACCGGGGAGCTGTTTTTT | CASSPGLGGNTGELFF
TRBJ2-1 | TRBD2 | TRBV10-1 | NA | TGCGCCAGCATCAGCGGGATGAGCTCCTACAATGAGCAGTTCTTC | CASISGMSSYNEQFF
TRBJ1-6 | NA | TRBV6-6 | once | TGTGCCAGCAGTGAGAAGCTGGCCCTAAATTCACCCCTCCACTTT | CASSEKLALNSPLHF
TRBJ2-7 | TRBD2 | TRBV10-2 | NA | TGCGCCAGCAGTGAGGGAGGACTAGCACCCTACGAGCAGTACTTC | CASSEGGLAPYEQYF
TRBJ2-5 | NA | TRBV11-2 | NA | TGTGCCAGCAGCTTAGGGGGGGGGCGGCAAGAGACCCAGTACTTC | CASSLGGGRQETQYF
TRBJ2-7 | NA | TRBV27 | NA | TGTGCCAGCGGCTCTTTGGCGGTCTACGAGCAGTACTTC | CASGSLAVYEQYF
TRBJ1-2 | NA | TRBV6-6 | NA | TGTGCCAGCAGTCCACCCAGGGCGGGATATGGCTACACCTTC | CASSPPRAGYGYTF
TRBJ2-5 | NA | TRBV6-5 | NA | TGTGCCAGCCAGACAGACCAAGAGACCCAGTACTTC | CASQTDQETQYF
TRBJ2-2 | NA | TRBV10-3 | NA | TGTGCCATCAGTGAGTTCTGGGGCTCGAGCACCGGGGAGCTGTTTTTT | CAISEFWGSSTGELFF
TRBJ2-1 | NA | TRBV28 | NA | TGTGCCAGCAGTTTATACAATAATGAGCAGTTCTTC | CASSLYNNEQFF
TRBJ2-2 | NA | TRBV18 | NA | TGTGCCAGCTCTCCTCAAGGGGGGGCGCCCCAGGCCACCGGGGAGCTGTTTTTT | CASSPQGGAPQATGELFF
TRBJ2-5 | NA | TRBV30 | NA | TGTGCCTGGAGTGTATACGTGTATGAAGAGACCCAGTACTTC | CAWSVYVYEETQYF
TRBJ2-5 | TRBD1 | TRBV9 | NA | TGTGCCAGCAGCCAAGCAGGGGGAAAAGAGACCCAGTACTTC | CASSQAGGKETQYF
TRBJ1-3 | NA | TRBV27 | once | TGTGCCAGCAGTTCCTCGAGCTCTGGAAACACCATATATTTT | CASSSSSSGNTIYF
TRBJ1-2 | NA | TRBV5-1 | NA | TGCGCCAGCAGCCCTTTAAGCGGGGGGGCTAACTATGGCTACACCTTC | CASSPLSGGANYGYTF
TRBJ2-5 | TRBD2 | TRBV29-1 | NA | TGCAGCGTGACCTTGCTTATTAGCGGGAGAGGTGAGACCCAGTACTTC | CSVTLLISGRGETQYF
TRBJ2-1 | NA | TRBV28 | NA | TGTGCCAGCAGTTTATCGTCTCACAATGAGCAGTTCTTC | CASSLSSHNEQFF